The 27 T cell receptor beta chains listed next were all sequenced from one sample in a study of blood T cell repertoires in COVID-19. Some clones are missing from TCRdb's copy, which holds only in-frame ones; the method was immunoSEQ multiplex PCR. The sample holds 60,000 to 70,000 clones; 91% are singletons and the top ten take about an eighth. Sequencing was carried out using peripheral blood. The receptors come from a human donor with active COVID-19. The donor label of this sample is uncertain.

V usage is TRBV6-2 or TRBV6-3 and J usage is TRBJ1-5; perhaps TRBD1 as D (6 bases). The germline gives CDR1 MNHEY, CDR2 SVGEGT. Trimming pared 1 base from V and 5 bases from J, leaving 12 bases between. The CDR3 is made up of 15 amino acids. In DNA, the CDR3 is TGTGCCAGCAGTTACTTGGGGGCACGGGATCAGCCCCAGCATTTT. As protein: CASSYLGARDQPQHF.

The CDR3 reads CASSQGGVNQPQHF. In DNA form, the CDR3 reads TGCGCCAGCAGCCAAGGGGGGGTCAATCAGCCCCAGCATTTT. The V and J genes are TRBV4-1 and TRBJ1-5, with D maybe TRBD1 (5 bases). The CDR3 has 14 residues. Trimming stripped 1 base from V and 3 bases from J, with 7 bases between. Looked up from germline, CDR1 is MGHRA and CDR2 is YSYEKL.

The gene calls are TRBV5-5 and TRBJ1-6; the match to TRBD1 covers 8 bases. This CDR3 spans 18 amino acids. Looked up from germline, CDR1 is SGHKS and CDR2 is YYEKEE (reference sequence). The ends lost 4 bases at V and 0 bases at J; junction bases unmatched: 9. The CDR3 sequence is CASSPGTGVSSYNSPLHF. Here the CDR3 DNA reads TGTGCCAGCAGCCCCGGGACAGGCGTTAGCTCCTATAATTCACCCCTCCACTTT.

This clone has just a few counts. V gene TRBV7-9 combines with J gene TRBJ2-7; tentatively, D is TRBD2 (6 bases). This CDR3 contains 14 residues. Trimming cost V 3 bases and J 5 bases, with 14 bases left between them. The germline CDR1 and CDR2 sequences are SEHNR and FQNEAQ (reference sequence). The CDR3 region is CASSLASVFHEQYF. CDR3 bases: TGTGCCAGCAGCTTGGCTAGCGTATTCCACGAGCAGTACTTC.

Here the CDR3 reads CASSMAGGTEAFF. CDR3 DNA sequence: TGTGCCAGTAGTATGGCAGGGGGCACTGAAGCTTTCTTT. V is TRBV19 and J is TRBJ1-1; 7 bases are shared with TRBD1. CDR1 and CDR2 from the germline V gene are LNHDA and SQIVND (reference sequence). The ends lost 3 bases at V and 4 bases at J; junction bases unmatched: 2. CDR3 size: 13 residues.

This chain uses TRBV3-1 (or the pseudogene TRBV3-2) with TRBJ1-2, with TRBD1 matching over 12 bases. The junction had 3 bases not matched to a gene; V was cut back by 4 bases and J by 3 bases. Germline V gene lookup returns CDR1 LGHDT and CDR2 YNNKEL (reference sequence). The CDR3 covers 15 residues. CDR3 protein: CASSPRDRGHYGYTF. CDR3 nucleotide sequence: TGTGCCAGCAGCCCCCGGGACAGGGGGCACTATGGCTACACCTTC.

Of note for this clone: One junction end disagrees with the germline gene, perhaps due to a read error. V and J are TRBV27 and TRBJ2-5; 8 bases line up with TRBD2. CDR3 length: 18 amino acids. Per the germline V gene, CDR1 is MNHEY and CDR2 is SMNVEV (reference sequence). The chain's CDR3 is CTSSSRGMDGRARETQYF. The CDR3 coding sequence is TGTACCAGCAGTTCGCGTGGGATGGACGGGAGGGCCAGGGAGACCCAGTACTTC.

This rearrangement joins TRBV5-1 to TRBJ2-1; TRBD2 agrees at 9 bases. Germline CDR1 is SGHRS and CDR2 is YFSETQ. With V trimmed by 5 bases and J by 0 bases, 9 bases remained unmatched. The CDR3 spans 17 residues. CDR3 DNA sequence: TGCGCCAGCAGGGCCCTAGCGGGACTTAGCTCCTACAATGAGCAGTTCTTC. It translates to CASRALAGLSSYNEQFF.

The chain recombines TRBV28 with TRBJ1-2; 12 bases are shared with TRBD1. V dropped 5 bases and J dropped 4; count of bases not matched to a gene: 2. Germline CDR1 reads MDHEN; CDR2 reads SYDVKM. This CDR3 spans 14 amino acids. CDR3 sequence: CASSQGQGAYGYTF. The DNA of the CDR3 is TGTGCCAGCAGTCAGGGACAGGGGGCCTATGGCTACACCTTC.

The sample holds one count of this clone. The chain couples TRBV3-1 (or the pseudogene TRBV3-2) to TRBJ2-3; TRBD2 matches 11 bases. The V segment lost 5 bases and the J segment 3 bases; nucleotides outside the gene matches: 10. Germline V gene data show CDR1 as LGHDT and CDR2 as YNNKEL (reference sequence). This CDR3 contains 17 residues. This CDR3 is CASSFRSSGRRTDTQYF. In DNA, the CDR3 is TGTGCCAGCAGCTTTCGGTCTAGCGGGAGGCGTACAGATACGCAGTATTTT.

V usage is TRBV19 and J usage is TRBJ1-5; D unclear. Germline-derived CDR1 and CDR2 are LNHDA and SQIVND (reference sequence). The CDR3 spans 13 residues. Deletions cut 6 bases from V and 9 bases from J, with 15 bases between. The CDR3: CASRESDIWPQHF. The DNA of the CDR3 is TGTGCCAGTAGAGAGTCCGACATTTGGCCCCAGCATTTT.

This chain links TRBV24-1 with TRBJ1-2; 7 nucleotides align to TRBD1. Germline V gene sequence: CDR1 KGHDR, CDR2 SFDVKD. The CDR3 runs 13 residues. The ends lost 4 bases at V and 9 bases at J; junction bases unmatched: 7. The CDR3: CATSDRQGLSYTF. The CDR3 region has the DNA TGTGCCACCAGTGACCGACAGGGACTCAGCTACACCTTC.

The V call is TRBV7-2, the J call TRBJ2-7, with TRBD1 identical over 7 bases. The junction had 5 bases not matched to a gene; V was cut back by 5 bases and J by 4 bases. The germline CDR1 and CDR2 sequences are SGHTA and FQGNSA. CDR3 size: 13 residues. CDR3 residues: CASSLQGQYEQYF. CDR3 DNA: TGTGCCAGCAGCCTACAGGGGCAGTACGAGCAGTACTTC.

V is TRBV30 and J is TRBJ1-5; 7 bases line up with TRBD1. V gave up 1 base and J gave up 6 bases; unmatched junction bases: 3. CDR1 is GTSNPN, CDR2 SVGIG, per germline (reference sequence). The CDR3 is made up of 13 amino acids. In DNA form, the CDR3 reads TGTGCCTGGAGTGCCACAGGGGCTCAGCCCCAGCATTTT. Protein product: CAWSATGAQPQHF.

This clone was detected only once. The chain joins TRBV5-4 to TRBJ2-3, with 12 positions matching TRBD2. The CDR3 spans 14 residues. V lost 6 bases and J lost 6; bases outside the gene matches: 5. Germline CDR1 is SGHNT and CDR2 is YYREEE (reference sequence). The CDR3 sequence is CASTQLAGGDTQYF. The DNA for the CDR3 is TGTGCCAGCACCCAGCTAGCGGGAGGGGATACGCAGTATTTT.

The V call is TRBV7-2, the J call TRBJ2-2, with a tentative D call TRBD1 (5 bases). Germline V CDR1 and CDR2: SGHTA, FQGNSA. V lost 3 bases, J lost 6 bases, and 11 bases lay in between. CDR3 size: 14 residues. The CDR3 loop is CASSFSGWAGELFF. CDR3 DNA sequence: TGTGCCAGCAGCTTCTCAGGGTGGGCCGGGGAGCTGTTTTTT.

V usage is TRBV2 and J usage is TRBJ2-4, with 9 bases identical to TRBD2. The CDR3 has 12 amino acids. Germline assignment: CDR1 SNHLY and CDR2 FYNNEI. The V and J ends lost 8 bases and 10 bases, in that order; junction bases with no gene match: 6. The CDR3 nucleotides read TGTGCCAGCGGCCCTAGCGGGGATATTCAGTACTTC. Translated: CASGPSGDIQYF.

This chain links TRBV5-6 with TRBJ1-4; D gene unclear. Germline V lookup: CDR1 SGHDT, CDR2 YYEEEE. The CDR3 is made up of 15 amino acids. The V end was cut by 0 bases, the J end by 0 bases, with 6 bases between. CDR3: CASSLEPSTNEKLFF. Written as DNA, the CDR3 is TGTGCCAGCAGCTTGGAGCCATCAACTAATGAAAAACTGTTTTTT.

The chain is built from TRBV27 and TRBJ1-2; possibly TRBD1 for D (5 bases). The CDR3 extends over 13 amino acids. CDR1 and CDR2 (germline): MNHEY, SMNVEV (reference sequence). V was cut by 4 bases and J by 7 bases, with 13 bases left in between. CDR3 in DNA: TGTGCCAGCAGTTCGGGCAGGGTTGGTGGCTACACCTTC. The encoded protein is CASSSGRVGGYTF.

The V call is TRBV24-1, the J call TRBJ1-2; D call uncertain. V was shortened by 2 bases and J by 8 bases, with 20 bases between the two germline ends. This CDR3 has 16 amino acids. The germline V gene encodes CDR1 KGHDR and CDR2 SFDVKD. The CDR3 coding sequence is TGTGCCACCAGTGATTCTGATGACTTCCAAAGAGGGGGCTACACCTTC. It translates to CATSDSDDFQRGGYTF.

The chain is built from TRBV2 and TRBJ2-1, with a weak D call TRBD1 (5 bases). The ends were cut back, 1 base at V and 8 bases at J, with 12 bases in the middle. The CDR3 runs 14 residues. Looked up from germline, CDR1 is SNHLY and CDR2 is FYNNEI. CDR3 in DNA: TGTGCCAGCAGTGAAGGCCAAGGGGTCCATGAGCAGTTCTTC. Protein product: CASSEGQGVHEQFF.

The chain carries TRBV7-2 and TRBJ2-2; TRBD2 is a possible D gene (6 bases). Germline V gene data show CDR1 as SGHTA and CDR2 as FQGNSA. The CDR3 loop spans 14 amino acids. Deletions cut 4 bases from V and 4 bases from J, with 10 bases between. In nucleotides, the CDR3 is TGTGCCAGCAGCTCGGGACTTCCCACCGGGGAGCTGTTTTTT. This translates into CASSSGLPTGELFF.

V and J are TRBV21-1 and TRBJ2-3; TRBD2, the D gene given by the table, was not confirmed from the DNA. TRBV21-1 is a recognized pseudogene. CDR3 size: 12 residues. CDR3 sequence (DNA): TGTGCCACCGGGACTGTCACAGATACGCAGTATTTT. It is translated as CATGTVTDTQYF.

This chain joins TRBV10-1 and TRBJ1-1, with D tentatively TRBD1 (6 bases). CDR3 size: 13 residues. The germline gives CDR1 WNHNN, CDR2 SYGVQD (reference sequence). The germline V and J ends were trimmed by 7 bases and 1 base, with 10 bases remaining between them. The CDR3 sequence: CASTTGRNTEAFF. The CDR3 DNA sequence: TGCGCCAGCACCACAGGGAGGAACACTGAAGCTTTCTTT.

In DNA form, the CDR3 reads TGTGCCAGCAGGGCGGAGCCTCTTAGCACAGATACGCAGTATTTT. The encoded protein is CASRAEPLSTDTQYF. The rearrangement links TRBV11-3 to TRBJ2-3; D is undetermined. CDR3 size: 15 residues. Germline V gene sequence: CDR1 SGHNT, CDR2 YENEEA. Trimming stripped 6 bases from V and 0 bases from J, with 13 bases between.

The chain combines TRBV7-3 with TRBJ1-6; 9 bases fit TRBD1. Losses at the gene ends were 4 bases for V and 10 bases for J; bases not matched to a gene: 5. Germline V gene sequence: CDR1 SGHTA, CDR2 FQGTGA. There are 14 residues in the CDR3. The CDR3 sequence: CASSSDRGGSPLHF. The CDR3 nucleotides are TGTGCCAGCAGCTCGGACAGGGGAGGATCACCCCTCCACTTT. Complete variable domain (other parts from reference TRBV7-3 and TRBJ1-6): GAGVSQTPSNKVTEKGKYVELRCDPISGHTALYWYRQSLGQGPEFLIYFQGTGAADDSGLPNDRFFAVRPEGSVSTLKIQRTERGDSAVYLCASSSDRGGSPLHFGNGTRLTVT.

The rearrangement uses TRBV10-1 and TRBJ2-1; 14 bases fit TRBD2. The CDR3 extends over 16 amino acids. Germline V CDR1 and CDR2: WNHNN, SYGVQD (reference sequence). V lost 5 bases, J lost 5 bases, and 5 bases stayed unmatched. The CDR3 DNA is TGCGCCAGCAGTCCGGGACTAGCGGGAGAACACAATGAGCAGTTCTTC. Translation: CASSPGLAGEHNEQFF.